This T cell receptor (beta chain) appears in the sequencing data of a study of cytomegalovirus exposure and HLA in healthy donors. Study-wide context: The 90 to 150 validation repertoires used a platform that matched the one used for the approximately 610 first-cohort repertoires, as a later analysis reported.

Notes on the study in general: Specificity for CMV antigens was confirmed in vitro for a few of the CMV-associated chains. Reports showed the classifier diagnosing cytomegalovirus status with high specificity and sensitivity. Overall, around 160 TCR beta chains were annotated as cytomegalovirus-associated.

Method: immunoSEQ multiplex PCR; TCRdb's copy keeps in-frame clones and lacks some. The sample comprises tens of thousands of clones, over 75% of which are singletons, and over 2% rests with the top ten. On this clone: No antigen is known for it.

Per germline, CDR1 SGDLS and CDR2 YYNGEE. This CDR3 has 14 amino acids. Trimming left V 4 bases short and J 0 bases short, with 10 bases between. The clonotype comes from a woman in her 30s in good health and CMV-seronegative. The rearrangement uses TRBV9 and TRBJ1-1, with no clear D. Source material: PBMCs. This chain's CDR3 is CASSSAQMNTEAFF. In DNA, the CDR3 is TGTGCCAGCAGCTCCGCACAGATGAACACTGAAGCTTTCTTT.